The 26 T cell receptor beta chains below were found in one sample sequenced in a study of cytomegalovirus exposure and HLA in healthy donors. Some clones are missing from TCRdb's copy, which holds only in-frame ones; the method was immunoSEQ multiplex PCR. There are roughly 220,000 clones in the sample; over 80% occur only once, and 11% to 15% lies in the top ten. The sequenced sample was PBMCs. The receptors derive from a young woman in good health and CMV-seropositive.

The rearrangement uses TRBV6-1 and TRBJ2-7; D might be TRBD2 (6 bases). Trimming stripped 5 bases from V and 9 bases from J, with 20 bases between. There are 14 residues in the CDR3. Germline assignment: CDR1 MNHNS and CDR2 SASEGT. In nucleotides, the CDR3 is TGTGCCAGCAGTACCCCTTTAGGACCGGAGGGGCAGTACTTC. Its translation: CASSTPLGPEGQYF.

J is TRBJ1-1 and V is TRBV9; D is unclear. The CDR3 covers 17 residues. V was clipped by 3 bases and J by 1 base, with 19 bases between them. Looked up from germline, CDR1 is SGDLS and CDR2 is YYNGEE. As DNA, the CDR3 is TGTGCCAGCAGCGCCGGCGGGTTGGCAGCACGGAACACTGAAGCTTTCTTT. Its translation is CASSAGGLAARNTEAFF. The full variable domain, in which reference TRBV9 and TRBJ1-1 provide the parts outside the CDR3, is DSGVTQTPKHLITATGQRVTLRCSPRSGDLSVYWYQQSLDQGLQFLIQYYNGEERAKGNILERFSAQQFPDLHSELNLSSLELGDSALYFCASSAGGLAARNTEAFFGQGTRLTVV.

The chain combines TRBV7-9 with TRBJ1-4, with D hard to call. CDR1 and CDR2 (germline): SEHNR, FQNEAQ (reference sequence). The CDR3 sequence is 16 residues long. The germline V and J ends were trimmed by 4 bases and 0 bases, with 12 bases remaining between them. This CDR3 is CASSWGGGATNEKLFF. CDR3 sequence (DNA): TGTGCCAGCAGCTGGGGAGGCGGAGCAACTAATGAAAAACTGTTTTTT.

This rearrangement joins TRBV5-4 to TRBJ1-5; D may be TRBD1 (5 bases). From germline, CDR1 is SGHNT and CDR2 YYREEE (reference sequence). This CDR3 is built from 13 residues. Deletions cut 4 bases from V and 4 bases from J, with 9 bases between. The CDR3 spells CASSIGGNQPQHF. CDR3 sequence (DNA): TGTGCCAGCAGCATCGGGGGTAATCAGCCCCAGCATTTT.

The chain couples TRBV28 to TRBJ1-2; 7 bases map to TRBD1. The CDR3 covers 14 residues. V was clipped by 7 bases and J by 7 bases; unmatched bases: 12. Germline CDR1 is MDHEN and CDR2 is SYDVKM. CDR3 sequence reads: CASTPTRQGSGYTF. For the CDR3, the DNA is TGTGCCAGCACTCCGACCAGACAGGGATCTGGCTACACCTTC.

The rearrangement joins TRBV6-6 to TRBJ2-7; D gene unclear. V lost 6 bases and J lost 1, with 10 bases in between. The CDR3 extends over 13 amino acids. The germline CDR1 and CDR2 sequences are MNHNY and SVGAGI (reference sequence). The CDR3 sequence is CASSLDGSYEQYF. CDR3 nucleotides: TGTGCCAGCAGCCTGGACGGTTCCTACGAGCAGTACTTC.

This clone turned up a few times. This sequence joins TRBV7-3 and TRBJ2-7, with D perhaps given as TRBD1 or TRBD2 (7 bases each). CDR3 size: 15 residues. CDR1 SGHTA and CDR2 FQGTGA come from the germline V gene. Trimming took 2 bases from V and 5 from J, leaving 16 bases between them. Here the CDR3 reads CASSLFRQGGDEQYF. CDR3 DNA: TGTGCCAGCAGCTTATTCCGACAGGGAGGGGACGAGCAGTACTTC.

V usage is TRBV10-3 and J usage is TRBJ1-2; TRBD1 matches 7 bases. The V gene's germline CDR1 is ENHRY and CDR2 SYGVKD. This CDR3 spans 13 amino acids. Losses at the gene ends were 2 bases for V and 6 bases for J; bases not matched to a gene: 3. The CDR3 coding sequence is TGTGCCATCAGTGAGGAGACAGGGAATGGCTACACCTTC. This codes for CAISEETGNGYTF.

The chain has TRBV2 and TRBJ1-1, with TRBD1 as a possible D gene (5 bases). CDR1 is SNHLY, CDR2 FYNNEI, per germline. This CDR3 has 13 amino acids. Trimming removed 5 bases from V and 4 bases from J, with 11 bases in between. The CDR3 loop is CASSSQGGTEAFF. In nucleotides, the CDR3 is TGTGCCAGCAGTTCCCAGGGTGGCACTGAAGCTTTCTTT.

This CDR3 reads CAWSKTRYEQYF. Here the CDR3 DNA reads TGTGCCTGGAGTAAAACTCGTTACGAGCAGTACTTC. The rearrangement joins TRBV30 to TRBJ2-7; D is unresolved. V gave up 2 bases and J gave up 4 bases, with 9 bases separating them. Germline V gives CDR1 GTSNPN, CDR2 SVGIG (reference sequence). The CDR3 runs to 12 residues.

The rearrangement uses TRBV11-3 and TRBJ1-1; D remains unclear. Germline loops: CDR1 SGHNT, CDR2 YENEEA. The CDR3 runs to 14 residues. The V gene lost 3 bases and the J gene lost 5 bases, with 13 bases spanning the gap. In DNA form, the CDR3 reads TGTGCCAGCAGCTTTCCGAACATGGGGACTGAAGCTTTCTTT. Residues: CASSFPNMGTEAFF.

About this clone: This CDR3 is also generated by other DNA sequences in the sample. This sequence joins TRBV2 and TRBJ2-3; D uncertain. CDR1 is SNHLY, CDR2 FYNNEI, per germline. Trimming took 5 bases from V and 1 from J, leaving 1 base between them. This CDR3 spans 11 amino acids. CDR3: CASSRTDTQYF. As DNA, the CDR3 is TGTGCCAGCAGTCGCACAGATACGCAGTATTTT.

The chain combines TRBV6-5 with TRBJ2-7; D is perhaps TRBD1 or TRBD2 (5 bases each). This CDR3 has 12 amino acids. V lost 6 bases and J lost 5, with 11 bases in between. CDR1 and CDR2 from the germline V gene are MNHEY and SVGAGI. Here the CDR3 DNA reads TGTGCCAGCAGCCGGGGACCGCACGAGCAGTACTTC. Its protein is CASSRGPHEQYF.

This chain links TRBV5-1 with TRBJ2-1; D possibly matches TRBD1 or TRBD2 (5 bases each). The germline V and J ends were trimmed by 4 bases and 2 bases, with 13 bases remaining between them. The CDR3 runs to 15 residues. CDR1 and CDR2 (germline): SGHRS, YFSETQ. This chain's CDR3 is CASSLDGTTYNEQFF. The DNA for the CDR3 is TGCGCCAGCAGCCTGGACGGGACCACCTACAATGAGCAGTTCTTC. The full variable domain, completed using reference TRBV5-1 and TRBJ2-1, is KAGVTQTPRYLIKTRGQQVTLSCSPISGHRSVSWYQQTPGQGLQFLFEYFSETQRNKGNFPGRFSGRQFSNSRSEMNVSTLELGDSALYLCASSLDGTTYNEQFFGPGTRLTVL.

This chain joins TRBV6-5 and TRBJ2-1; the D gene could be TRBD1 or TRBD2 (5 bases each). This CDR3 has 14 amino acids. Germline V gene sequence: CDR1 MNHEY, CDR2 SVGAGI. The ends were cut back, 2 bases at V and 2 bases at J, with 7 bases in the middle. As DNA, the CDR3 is TGTGCCAGCAGTTACAGGGGAGCCTACAATGAGCAGTTCTTC. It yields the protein CASSYRGAYNEQFF.

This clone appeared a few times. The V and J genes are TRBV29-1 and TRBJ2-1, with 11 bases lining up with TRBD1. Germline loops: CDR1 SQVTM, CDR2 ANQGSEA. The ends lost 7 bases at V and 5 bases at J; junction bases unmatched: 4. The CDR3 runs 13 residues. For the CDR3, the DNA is TGCAGCGCCCCGGGACAGGGGGACAATGAGCAGTTCTTC. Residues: CSAPGQGDNEQFF.

The CDR3 reads CASSLGPRGGTGELFF. CDR3 in DNA: TGTGCCAGCAGCCTGGGACCTAGGGGGGGGACCGGGGAGCTGTTTTTT. The chain uses TRBV28 and TRBJ2-2; D might be TRBD2 (7 bases). The germline V and J ends were trimmed by 6 bases and 5 bases, with 19 bases remaining between them. Germline V gives CDR1 MDHEN, CDR2 SYDVKM. The CDR3 has 16 amino acids.

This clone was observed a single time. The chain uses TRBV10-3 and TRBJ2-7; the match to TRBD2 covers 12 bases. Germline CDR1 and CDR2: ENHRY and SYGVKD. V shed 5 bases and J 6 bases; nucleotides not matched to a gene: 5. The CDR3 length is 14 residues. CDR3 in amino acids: CAISTLAGGGEQYF. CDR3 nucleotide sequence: TGTGCCATCAGTACACTAGCGGGAGGAGGCGAGCAGTACTTC.

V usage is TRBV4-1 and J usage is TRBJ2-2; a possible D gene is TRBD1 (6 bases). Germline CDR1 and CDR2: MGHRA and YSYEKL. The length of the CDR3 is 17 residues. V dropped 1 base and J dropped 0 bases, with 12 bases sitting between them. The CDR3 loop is CASSQGDRTANTGELFF. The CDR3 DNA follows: TGCGCCAGCAGCCAAGGGGACCGGACAGCGAACACCGGGGAGCTGTTTTTT.

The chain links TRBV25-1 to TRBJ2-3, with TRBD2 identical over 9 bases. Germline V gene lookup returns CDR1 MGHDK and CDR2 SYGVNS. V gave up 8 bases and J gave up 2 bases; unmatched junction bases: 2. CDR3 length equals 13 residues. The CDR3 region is CASRGRATDTQYF. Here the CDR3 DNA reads TGTGCCAGCCGCGGGAGGGCCACAGATACGCAGTATTTT. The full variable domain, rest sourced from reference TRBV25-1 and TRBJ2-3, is EADIYQTPRYLVIGTGKKITLECSQTMGHDKMYWYQQDPGMELHLIHYSYGVNSTEKGDLSSESTVSRIRTEHFPLTLESARPSHTSQYLCASRGRATDTQYFGPGTRLTVL.

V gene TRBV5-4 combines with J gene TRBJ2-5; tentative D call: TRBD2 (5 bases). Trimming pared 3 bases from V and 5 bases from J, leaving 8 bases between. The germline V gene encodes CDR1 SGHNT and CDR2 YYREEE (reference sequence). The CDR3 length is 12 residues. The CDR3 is CASSSRGETQYF. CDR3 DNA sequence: TGTGCCAGCAGCTCCCGAGGGGAGACCCAGTACTTC. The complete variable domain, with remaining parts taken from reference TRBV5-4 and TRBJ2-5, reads ETGVTQSPTHLIKTRGQQVTLRCSSQSGHNTVSWYQQALGQGPQFIFQYYREEENGRGNFPPRFSGLQFPNYSSELNVNALELDDSALYLCASSSRGETQYFGPGTRLLVL.

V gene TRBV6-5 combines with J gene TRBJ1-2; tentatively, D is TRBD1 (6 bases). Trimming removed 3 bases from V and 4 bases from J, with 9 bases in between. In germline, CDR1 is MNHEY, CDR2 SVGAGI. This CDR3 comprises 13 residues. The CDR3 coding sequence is TGTGCCAGCAGTTATACAGGGCCCTATGGCTACACCTTC. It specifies CASSYTGPYGYTF.

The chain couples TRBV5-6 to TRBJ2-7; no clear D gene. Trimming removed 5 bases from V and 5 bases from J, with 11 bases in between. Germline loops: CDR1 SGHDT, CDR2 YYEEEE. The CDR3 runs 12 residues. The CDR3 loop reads CASRNDLNEQYF. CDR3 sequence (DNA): TGTGCCAGCAGGAACGATCTTAACGAGCAGTACTTC.

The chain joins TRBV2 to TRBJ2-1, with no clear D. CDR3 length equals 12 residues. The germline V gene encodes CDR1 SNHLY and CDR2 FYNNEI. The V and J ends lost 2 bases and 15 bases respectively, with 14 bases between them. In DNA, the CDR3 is TGTGCCAGCAGTGAACCCCTGAGCATCAGGTTCTTC. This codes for CASSEPLSIRFF.

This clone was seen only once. The CDR3 region is CASSLRGFVYEQYF. For the CDR3, the DNA is TGTGCCAGCAGCTTGCGGGGGTTTGTCTACGAGCAGTACTTC. The rearrangement links TRBV5-6 to TRBJ2-7; TRBD2 might be the D (6 bases). V shed 1 base and J shed 3 bases, with 11 bases lying between them. This CDR3 is 14 amino acids long. CDR1 is SGHDT and CDR2 is YYEEEE in the germline V gene. The full variable domain, in which reference TRBV5-6 and TRBJ2-7 provide the parts outside the CDR3, is DAGVTQSPTHLIKTRGQQVTLRCSPKSGHDTVSWYQQALGQGPQFIFQYYEEEERQRGNFPDRFSGHQFPNYSSELNVNALLLGDSALYLCASSLRGFVYEQYFGPGTRLTVT.

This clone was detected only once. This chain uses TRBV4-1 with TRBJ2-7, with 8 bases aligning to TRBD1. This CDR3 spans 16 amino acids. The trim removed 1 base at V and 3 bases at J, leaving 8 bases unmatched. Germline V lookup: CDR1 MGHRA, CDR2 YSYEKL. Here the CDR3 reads CASSQVRPRGHYEQYF. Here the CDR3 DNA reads TGCGCCAGCAGCCAAGTGCGACCCAGGGGGCACTACGAGCAGTACTTC.